This record looks at one T cell receptor beta chain sequence and its context. This clonotype has ten or more counts. Its antigen is not yet known. No per-base quality is available; no much larger clone lies one base away. Sample time point, as interpreted from the label and publication: newly diagnosed GD, antithyroid drugs for less than 3 months. For both TCR sequencing and RNA sequencing, RNA was extracted from PBMCs using TRIzol. The diagnosis of Graves' disease was made according to American Thyroid Association guidelines. Patients were recruited from an endocrinology department in Xi'an, China. Each patient gave about 8.1 milliliters of peripheral blood, collected in an EDTA anticoagulant tube. Ficoll Paque Plus density gradient separation was used to isolate PBMCs, and no further T cell sorting was performed. An Agilent 2100 Bioanalyzer and agarose gel were used to check RNA quality, and a NanoDrop 2000 was used to measure RNA concentration.

Looking up the germline V gene yields CDR1 KGHDR and CDR2 SFDVKD. Cut back by 6 bases and 0 bases, the V and J ends lie 13 bases apart. CDR3 length: 15 amino acids, cysteine to phenylalanine. Just CDR3 DNA is preserved here, 45 bases in frame from base 1. The data derive from a study of regulatory T cells in long-lasting Graves disease (dated by TCRdb to the early 2020s). Notes on the research overall: Newly diagnosed Graves' disease patients had taken antithyroid drugs for less than 3 months. The study was registered as a clinical trial and conducted in China. Persistent Graves' disease patients were compared with newly diagnosed Graves' disease patients by peripheral blood TCR sequencing and RNA sequencing. A total of about 35 samples underwent TCR sequencing: around 13 from persistent and roughly 20 from newly diagnosed Graves' disease patients. The paper as a whole reports these results and caveats: As a limitation, the authors acknowledged that the small sample size may reduce accuracy. Only peripheral blood was studied, because thyroid tissue, the primary lesion, was inaccessible. Only the TCR beta chain was sequenced and analyzed. Lower TCR Shannon entropy and fewer highly expanded clones were observed in persistent Graves' disease patients than in newly diagnosed patients, which suggested clonal expansion. Persistent disease showed preferential use of TRBV28, TRBJ1-2 and TRBJ2-5, whereas newly diagnosed disease favored TRBV20-1 and TRBJ2-1. Persistent patients shared more public clonotypes among themselves (under 3,000) than newly diagnosed patients did (about 970).

Receptors were amplified or captured by multiplex PCR. The data were produced on an Illumina HiSeq 4000. iRepertoire HTBI primers and Arm-PCR amplification of CDR3 regions were used to construct TCR beta libraries. Gel purification was performed on PCR products prior to sequencing. Concerning the study's data processing: A total of 62 TRBV and 14 TRBJ segments were identified across samples and were used for gene usage analysis of CDR3 amino acid clonotypes. Filtered high-quality paired reads were merged into contigs using COPE and FqMerger. BLAST was used to align contigs to the IMGT TRBV, TRBD and TRBJ reference genes, and CDR3 was defined following IMGT. Highly expanded clones were defined as clonotypes with a frequency above 0.1%. Repertoire diversity was measured by Shannon entropy, and V-J evenness by the Gini coefficient. A clonotype found in more than one individual was treated as public. TCRdb applied fastp at Q25 and MiXCR to the public reads, then kept only in-frame beta chains. Every entry covers one CDR3 protein and lists the most common genes and DNA from its rows. These V and J calls originate from TCRdb's pipeline instead of the authors' own analysis. The sample includes about 500,000 distinct CDR3 sequences, with around 16% observed a single time. The ten largest account for over 9% of the sample.

Another study also made use of these data, one on T cells in Graves' hyperthyroidism and ophthalmopathy. Reported in the second study: Graves' hyperthyroidism was defined as stable when no progression to ophthalmopathy occurred over 18 months of follow-up. Hyperthyroidism patients were newly diagnosed, had a disease duration of under 2 months, and were aged 18 to 65 years. The study excluded patients with uncontrolled infections, other autoimmune diseases, pregnancy or lactation. Diagnoses were established on the basis of clinical symptoms, serum thyroxine and TRAb, thyroid ultrasound, and orbital computed tomography. A first-round RT-PCR of the TCR CDR3 used the HTBI primer set with the Qiagen OneStep RT-PCR kit. Most expanded thyroid clonotypes (frequency above 0.001) were also detected in blood, a finding suggesting that blood repertoires may reflect thyroid immune responses. A 13 V-J signature model separated ophthalmopathy from stable hyperthyroidism, with approximately 86% sensitivity and roughly 84% specificity in cross-validation and 80%/75% in testing. In validation, the model predicted progression to ophthalmopathy a median of approximately 6.3 months before onset, with about 70% sensitivity and about 72% specificity. A discovery cohort of approximately 97 patients, 43 with Graves' ophthalmopathy and 55 to 60 with stable Graves' hyperthyroidism, was used to find distinguishing TCR V-J signatures. Prospective prediction of ophthalmopathy was tested in an independent validation cohort of 18 hyperthyroidism patients and approximately 17 patients who later progressed to ophthalmopathy. For training and testing, the 95 to 100 patients in the discovery cohort were randomly divided in a 7:3 ratio. Thyroid tissue and blood T-cell repertoires from over 5 Graves' hyperthyroidism patients were also compared in the study. After blood sampling, hyperthyroidism patients were treated with methimazole at a starting dose of 30 mg daily, and ophthalmopathy patients were treated with high-dose intravenous methylprednisolone. Libraries were constructed in a second round of multiplex PCR, after which size selection and purification were performed. Sequencing of the libraries was done on an Illumina HiSeq2000 using paired-end 100 bp reads. Raw data were processed with SOAPnuke, discarding reads with adapters, uncalled bases, mean Phred below 15, or no exact constant-primer or identifier match. COPE v1.2.5 was used to merge high-quality paired reads, and clonotypes were defined as unique nucleotide sequences. MiTCR v1.1 was used to align clonotypes to the IMGT TRBV, TRBD and TRBJ reference segments. The analysis was restricted to V-J combinations with a frequency above 0.0001, which together covered 99% to 99.2% of the repertoires. The TCS score was defined as the ratio of F50 (clonal expansion) to E x V (chaos), calculated using BLOSUM62-based TCRdist between CDR3 peptides within each V-J. Welch's t-statistics and random forest reduced roughly 500 V-J features to about 12, which were used in a naive Bayes classifier (R e1071). Sample size was not statistically predetermined, and investigators were not blinded to group allocation. TCR Vbeta CDR3 sequencing of 135 peripheral blood samples (about 45 ophthalmopathy, 75 or so hyperthyroidism and some 17 progressor patients) is reported in the paper.

This TCR came from a man between 35 and 55 years old with Graves disease. Donor details come from another sample of the same person, matched by shared clones. The V and J segments used are TRBV24-1 and TRBJ2-5; the D region possibly corresponds to TRBD2 (5 bases align). The material was peripheral blood mononuclear cells (PBMCs), obtained at new diagnosis, from a patient treated with antithyroid drugs. The CDR3 sequence is CATSPSDGNQETQYF. The sequence in DNA is TGTGCCACCAGTCCCTCTGACGGGAACCAAGAGACCCAGTACTTC.